Listed below are T cell receptor beta chains from one sample, sequenced in a study of cytomegalovirus exposure and HLA in healthy donors. Generated by immunoSEQ multiplex PCR, the TCRdb table keeps only in-frame clones and is missing some. The table has about 140,000 clones, approximately 83% seen once; the top ten hold around 3%. Sequences were obtained from PBMCs. Source of these receptors: a male donor in good health and CMV-seronegative. Each CDR3 is given with its conserved first and last residue. D genes are given only for firm matches. Clone sizes are given selectively: once, few, many, or a class where the clone is expanded.

CDR3nt	CDR3aa	v_gene	d_gene	j_gene	abundance
TGTGCCAGCAGTTCTCGACTAGCGGGATATTGGGGGCAGTTCTTC	CASSSRLAGYWGQFF	TRBV28	TRBD2	TRBJ2-1	.
TGTGCCAGTAGTATAGATCTAAGTGCGGGAGGTCCCTACGAGCAGTACTTC	CASSIDLSAGGPYEQYF	TRBV19	TRBD2	TRBJ2-7	.
TGTGCCAGCAGCTTAGGGCGGTCCACAGATACGCAGTATTTT	CASSLGRSTDTQYF	TRBV7-9	.	TRBJ2-3	.
TGTGCCAGCAGCTTAGCGGGGGGGCCTAGCGAGCAGTACTTC	CASSLAGGPSEQYF	TRBV5-4	TRBD2	TRBJ2-7	.
TGTGCCAGCAGCTTAGAGTCCGGGGGCACCGGGGAGCTGTTTTTT	CASSLESGGTGELFF	TRBV7-9	.	TRBJ2-2	few
TGTGCCAGCAGTTTCGTCCTGGGGCAGGGGACCACTGAAGCTTTCTTT	CASSFVLGQGTTEAFF	TRBV28	.	TRBJ1-1	.
TGTGCCAGCAGTCACATGAACAGCTACGAGCAGTACTTC	CASSHMNSYEQYF	TRBV11-2	.	TRBJ2-7	few
TGTGCCAGCAGCTTGAACAGCTACACTGAAGCTTTCTTT	CASSLNSYTEAFF	TRBV5-4	.	TRBJ1-1	few
TGTGCCAGCTCACCGACAGGGGTGGGCAATCAGCCCCAGCATTTT	CASSPTGVGNQPQHF	TRBV18	TRBD1	TRBJ1-5	.
TGTGCCAGCAGCCATCGGGACAGCGGTAATTCACCCCTCCACTTT	CASSHRDSGNSPLHF	TRBV28	TRBD1	TRBJ1-6	.
TGTGCCACCAGCAGGGAGGTCCCCTACGAGCAGTACTTC	CATSREVPYEQYF	TRBV15	.	TRBJ2-7	.
TGCGCCAGCAGCTTGGGTACAGAGCCAATCTATGGCTACACCTTC	CASSLGTEPIYGYTF	TRBV5-1	.	TRBJ1-2	once
TGTGCCAGCACTCAGGGGGTAGGTCAGCCCCAGCATTTT	CASTQGVGQPQHF	TRBV2	TRBD1	TRBJ1-5	few
TGTGCCAGCAGCTTAGCGGCGGTGGGGCAGGGGGCGAACAATGAGCAGTTCTTC	CASSLAAVGQGANNEQFF	TRBV7-7	TRBD1	TRBJ2-1	.
TGTGCCAGCAGCTTAGAGAAAGCAGGGCGAAACACTGAAGCTTTCTTT	CASSLEKAGRNTEAFF	TRBV7-6	.	TRBJ1-1	.
TGTGCCAGCTCCTCCCTAGGGGTTAGCTCCTACGAGCAGTACTTC	CASSSLGVSSYEQYF	TRBV19	.	TRBJ2-7	.
TGCGCCAGCAGCCCTCCCGGGACAACTGGAAACACCATATATTTT	CASSPPGTTGNTIYF	TRBV5-1	.	TRBJ1-3	.
TGTGCCACCTCGGGGAGGGGGGCTAGGGCACCCCTCCACTTT	CATSGRGARAPLHF	TRBV21-1	.	TRBJ1-6	few
TGTGCCAGCAGCACAGGGGTACGGGAAAAACTGTTTTTT	CASSTGVREKLFF	TRBV2	TRBD1	TRBJ1-4	.
TGTGCCAGCAGTGAGGCCGCCGGGACTAGCGGGGAAGTTGAGCAGTTCTTC	CASSEAAGTSGEVEQFF	TRBV6-4	TRBD2	TRBJ2-1	.
TGTGCCAGCACCAAATTCGGGAATGAGCAGTTCTTC	CASTKFGNEQFF	TRBV18	.	TRBJ2-1	.
TGCGCCAGCAGCTTTAGCGGGGGGGTTAATGAGCAGTTCTTC	CASSFSGGVNEQFF	TRBV5-1	TRBD2	TRBJ2-1	.
TGTGCCATCAGTGGACGACAGGGAGGACAGCCCCAGCATTTT	CAISGRQGGQPQHF	TRBV10-3	TRBD1	TRBJ1-5	.
TGTGCCAGCAGCCCCCGGGGCTATGGCTACACCTTC	CASSPRGYGYTF	TRBV28	.	TRBJ1-2	few
TGCGCCAGCAGCCAAGGAATCTCGGGACAGGGCAATGGGGAGCTGTTTTTT	CASSQGISGQGNGELFF	TRBV4-3	TRBD1	TRBJ2-2	.
TGCGCCAGCAGCTTGGCACGGGAGGGCGTGAATGAGCAGTTCTTC	CASSLAREGVNEQFF	TRBV5-1	TRBD2	TRBJ2-1	.
TGTGCCAGCAGTTTAGGGGGCCGAAGCAATCAGCCCCAGCATTTT	CASSLGGRSNQPQHF	TRBV28	.	TRBJ1-5	.
TGTGCCAGTAGAAGGACAGGAATAAGCGACGAGCAGTACTTC	CASRRTGISDEQYF	TRBV2	TRBD1	TRBJ2-7	.
TGTGCCAGTAGTACCTACCAAGGGGAAGAAAAACTGTTTTTT	CASSTYQGEEKLFF	TRBV19	.	TRBJ1-4	.
TGTGCCACCCGCGGAGGGGGCACAGATACGCAGTATTTT	CATRGGGTDTQYF	TRBV27	.	TRBJ2-3	.
TGCGCCAGCAGCTTAGGACAGGGAGGAATGAACACTGAAGCTTTCTTT	CASSLGQGGMNTEAFF	TRBV5-1	TRBD1	TRBJ1-1	.
TGTGCCAGTAGCCCCCTCATTAACAAAAACGGACAGGTCGGGAACACCGGGGAGCTGTTTTTT	CASSPLINKNGQVGNTGELFF	TRBV19	TRBD1	TRBJ2-2	.
TGTGCCAGCAATTACAGCGGCAGGGGCTCGGGAAACACCATATATTTT	CASNYSGRGSGNTIYF	TRBV6-5	.	TRBJ1-3	.
TGTGCCAGCAGTTCCCATCCGGCGGCCGGAAACAATGAGCAGTTCTTC	CASSSHPAAGNNEQFF	TRBV7-8	.	TRBJ2-1	few
TGTGCCAGCAGTATGACAGGGGTTAGCAATCAGCCCCAGCATTTT	CASSMTGVSNQPQHF	TRBV28	TRBD1	TRBJ1-5	few
TGCAGCGTTGAAGATGGAGCGGGCCGAGGGACCGGGGAGCTGTTTTTT	CSVEDGAGRGTGELFF	TRBV29-1	.	TRBJ2-2	few
TGTTCCAGCAGCATGAAACGGGACAGGGGGCGCAGAGGTTATCAGCCCCAGCATTTT	CSSSMKRDRGRRGYQPQHF	TRBV7-9	TRBD1	TRBJ1-5	.
TGTGCCTGGTCAACAAGTACTGAAGCTTTCTTT	CAWSTSTEAFF	TRBV30	.	TRBJ1-1	.